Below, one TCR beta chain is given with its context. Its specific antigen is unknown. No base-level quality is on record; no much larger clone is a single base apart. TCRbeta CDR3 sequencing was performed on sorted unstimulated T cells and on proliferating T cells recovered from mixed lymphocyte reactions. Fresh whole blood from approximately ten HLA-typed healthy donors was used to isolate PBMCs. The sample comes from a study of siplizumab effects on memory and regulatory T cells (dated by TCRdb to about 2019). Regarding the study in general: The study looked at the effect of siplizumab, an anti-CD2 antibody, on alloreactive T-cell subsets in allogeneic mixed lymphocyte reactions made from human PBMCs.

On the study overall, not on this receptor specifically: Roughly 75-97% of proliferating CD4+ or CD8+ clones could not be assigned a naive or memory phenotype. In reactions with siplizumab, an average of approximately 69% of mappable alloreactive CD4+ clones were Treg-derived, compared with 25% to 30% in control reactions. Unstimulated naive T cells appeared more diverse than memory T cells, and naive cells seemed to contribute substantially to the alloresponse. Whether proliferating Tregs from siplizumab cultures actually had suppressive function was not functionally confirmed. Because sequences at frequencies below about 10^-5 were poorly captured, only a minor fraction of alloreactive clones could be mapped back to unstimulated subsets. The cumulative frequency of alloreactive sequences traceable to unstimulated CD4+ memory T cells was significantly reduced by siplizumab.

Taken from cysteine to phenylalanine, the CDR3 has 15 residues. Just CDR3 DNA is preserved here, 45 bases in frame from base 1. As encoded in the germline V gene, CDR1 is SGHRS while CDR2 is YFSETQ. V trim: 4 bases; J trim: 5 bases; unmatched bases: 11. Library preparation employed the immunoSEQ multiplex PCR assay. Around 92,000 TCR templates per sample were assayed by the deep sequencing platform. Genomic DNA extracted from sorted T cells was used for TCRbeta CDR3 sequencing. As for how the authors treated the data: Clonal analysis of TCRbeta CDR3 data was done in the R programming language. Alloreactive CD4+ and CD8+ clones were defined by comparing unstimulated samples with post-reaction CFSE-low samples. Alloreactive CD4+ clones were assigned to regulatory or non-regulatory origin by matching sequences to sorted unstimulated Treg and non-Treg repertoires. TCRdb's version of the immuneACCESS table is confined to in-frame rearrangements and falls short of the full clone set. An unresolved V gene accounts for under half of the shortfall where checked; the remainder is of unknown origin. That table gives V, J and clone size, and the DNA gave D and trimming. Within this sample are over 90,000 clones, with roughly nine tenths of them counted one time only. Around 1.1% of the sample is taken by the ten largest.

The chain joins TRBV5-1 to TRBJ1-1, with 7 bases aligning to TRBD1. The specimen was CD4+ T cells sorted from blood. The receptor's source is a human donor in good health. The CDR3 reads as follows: CASSQDRVFDTEAFF. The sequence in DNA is TGCGCCAGCAGCCAAGACAGGGTGTTCGATACTGAAGCTTTCTTT.